The TCR beta chain under discussion was sequenced for a study of cytomegalovirus exposure and HLA in healthy donors. As for this clone: Antigen specificity is unknown.

Study conclusions and caveats: By HLA locus, TCR association rates varied in a later analysis, with DRB1 showing the most and HLA-C the fewest. The productive fraction for most TCR beta V segments was about 90% or about 30% in an earlier analysis. The classifier was said to identify cytomegalovirus status with high specificity and sensitivity. In a later analysis, donors in an Asian-associated ancestry cluster reportedly had fewer N-insertions in productive TCRs than the cohort mean.

13 Jbeta primers and 60 Vbeta primers were used for the PCR. Data came from immunoSEQ multiplex PCR; TCRdb stores just in-frame clones and leaves some out. Found here are around 130,000 clones, about 80% of them singletons; the top ten hold 1%. Germline CDR1 is MDHEN and CDR2 is SYDVKM. The CDR3 covers 12 residues. V shed 2 bases and J shed 5 bases, with 4 bases lying between them. The receptor comes from a man between 35 and 55 years old in good health and CMV-seronegative. Material for sequencing was PBMCs. The rearrangement joins TRBV28 to TRBJ1-5; D remains ambiguous. The CDR3 region is CASSLQDQPQHF. Here the CDR3 DNA reads TGTGCCAGCAGTTTACAGGATCAGCCCCAGCATTTT.